The clone carrying this T cell receptor beta chain was counted ten times or more. The sample comes from a study of glioma-infiltrating T cells. The iRepertoire nested amplicon-rescue multiplex PCR amplified TCR alpha and beta CDR3s from RNA. One-step reverse transcription and amplification started from approximately 100-400 ng of tissue mRNA or PBMC total RNA. Each CDR3 protein is one row after TCRdb ran MiXCR on the multiplex PCR reads. The table has approximately 100,000 distinct CDR3 sequences, less than 30% seen once; the top ten hold about 40%. The V gene's germline CDR1 is SGHVS and CDR2 FNYEAQ. The CDR3 covers 14 residues. V was shortened by 5 bases and J by 2 bases, with 13 bases between the two germline ends.

The clonotype comes from a human donor with low-grade glioma or glioblastoma, undergoing nonglioma brain surgery, or in good health (not recorded which). Sequenced material: glioma tissue, nonneoplastic brain tissue, or PBMCs (not recorded which). This chain connects TRBV7-6 to TRBJ2-7; weak D call: TRBD1 (5 bases). In nucleotides, the CDR3 is TGTGCCAGCAGCCGTTTGACAGAGGCCTACGAGCAGTACTTC. This sequence encodes CASSRLTEAYEQYF.